Below are 14 T cell receptor beta chains sequenced from a single sample in a study of blood T cell repertoires in COVID-19. Libraries were prepared by immunoSEQ multiplex PCR; TCRdb keeps only in-frame clonotypes and omits some of them. The sample records roughly 160,000 clones, about 80% being singletons. The sample taken for sequencing was peripheral blood. These TCRs come from a man aged 65 to 79 with active or convalescent COVID-19.

The chain uses TRBV7-2 and TRBJ1-1; no firm D call. V lost 6 bases and J lost 0, with 8 bases in between. Germline V CDR1 and CDR2: SGHTA, FQGNSA. This CDR3 has 13 amino acids. The CDR3 reads CASSRDMNTEAFF. In DNA form, the CDR3 reads TGTGCCAGCAGTAGAGACATGAACACTGAAGCTTTCTTT.

This clone was seen a few times. The chain is built from TRBV2 and TRBJ2-7; 11 bases match TRBD2. After removal of 4 bases from V and 0 bases from J, the junction contained 8 bases not matched to a gene. CDR1 and CDR2 (germline): SNHLY, FYNNEI. The CDR3 consists of 17 residues. CDR3 residues: CASSVPTSGSPSYEQYF. For the CDR3, the DNA is TGTGCCAGCAGTGTTCCAACTAGCGGGAGCCCCTCCTACGAGCAGTACTTC.

This chain connects TRBV28 to TRBJ1-5, with 9 bases fitting TRBD1. After removal of 4 bases from V and 7 bases from J, the junction contained 8 bases not matched to a gene. CDR1 and CDR2 from the germline V gene are MDHEN and SYDVKM. CDR3 length: 15 residues. CDR3 region: CASSSTQGAWQPQHF. As DNA, the CDR3 is TGTGCCAGCAGTTCCACACAGGGGGCATGGCAGCCCCAGCATTTT.

The genes are TRBV7-9 and TRBJ2-1; TRBD2 matches 10 bases. J gave up 2 bases and V 8 bases, and 6 bases lay outside the gene matches. The CDR3 runs 15 residues. Germline V gene sequence: CDR1 SEHNR, CDR2 FQNEAQ (reference sequence). CDR3 nucleotides: TGTGCCAGCTGCCGGACTAGCGGAACCTACAATGAGCAGTTCTTC. Translated, it gives CASCRTSGTYNEQFF.

On this clone itself: The same CDR3 is also encoded by other DNA sequences in this sample. The chain combines TRBV9 with TRBJ2-1; TRBD2 is a possible D gene (5 bases). V was clipped by 0 bases and J by 1 base, with 8 bases between them. Germline CDR1 SGDLS, CDR2 YYNGEE. This CDR3 is built from 15 residues. The CDR3 spells CASSVARGSYNEQFF. As DNA, the CDR3 is TGTGCCAGCAGCGTAGCCCGGGGATCCTACAATGAGCAGTTCTTC.

The chain recombines TRBV4-3 with TRBJ2-1, with 7 bases lining up with TRBD2. This CDR3 spans 14 amino acids. J lost 7 bases, V lost 0 bases, and 3 bases had no gene match. CDR1 and CDR2 from the germline V gene are LGHNA and YSLEER. As DNA, the CDR3 is TGCGCCAGCAGCCAAGATAGCGGGCTAAATGAGCAGTTCTTC. Protein: CASSQDSGLNEQFF.

This chain uses TRBV18 with TRBJ2-5, with 10 bases that match TRBD1. The CDR3 covers 14 residues. The ends lost 4 bases at V and 5 bases at J; junction bases unmatched: 4. CDR1 and CDR2 (germline): KGHSH, LQKENI. The CDR3 spells CASSLRTGGETQYF. The CDR3 region has the DNA TGTGCCAGCTCACTACGGACAGGGGGGGAGACCCAGTACTTC.

V and J are TRBV18 and TRBJ1-5; D perhaps matches TRBD1 (6 bases). The germline V gene encodes CDR1 KGHSH and CDR2 LQKENI. The germline V and J ends were trimmed by 2 bases and 0 bases, with 11 bases remaining between them. The CDR3 consists of 16 residues. CDR3 bases: TGTGCCAGCTCACCAACCGGACAGAATAGCAATCAGCCCCAGCATTTT. It is translated as CASSPTGQNSNQPQHF.

This clone has more than one count but fewer than ten. The V gene is TRBV5-1, the J gene TRBJ1-4; 8 positions match TRBD1. Per the germline V gene, CDR1 is SGHRS and CDR2 is YFSETQ. J gave up 7 bases and V 1 base, and 6 bases lay outside the gene matches. The length of the CDR3 is 15 residues. The CDR3 DNA reads as TGCGCCAGCAGCTTGCTTCAGGGGGCAGGTGAAAAACTGTTTTTT. Its protein is CASSLLQGAGEKLFF.

This rearrangement joins TRBV30 to TRBJ2-7; D is perhaps TRBD1 (5 bases). Germline CDR1 GTSNPN, CDR2 SVGIG (reference sequence). Between the trimmed V and J ends, which lost 8 bases and 4 bases, there was a span of 12 bases. The CDR3 sequence is 11 residues long. The CDR3 loop is CALQVRYEQYF. CDR3 nucleotide sequence: TGTGCCCTACAGGTTAGGTACGAGCAGTACTTC.

This chain uses TRBV24-1 with TRBJ1-1, with D unclear. The V gene lost 1 base and the J gene lost 3 bases, with 5 bases spanning the gap. Germline lookup yields CDR1 KGHDR and CDR2 SFDVKD. The CDR3 totals 13 residues. CDR3 region: CATSDFGDTEAFF. For the CDR3, the DNA is TGTGCCACCAGTGATTTCGGGGACACTGAAGCTTTCTTT.

This rearrangement joins TRBV7-8 to TRBJ2-3; no reliable D call. Germline V gene lookup returns CDR1 SGHVS and CDR2 FQNEAQ. V lost 5 bases and J lost 0, with 6 bases in between. The CDR3 spans 13 residues. The CDR3 DNA reads as TGTGCCAGCAGCCGCCCTAGCACAGATACGCAGTATTTT. This codes for CASSRPSTDTQYF.

In nucleotides, the CDR3 is TGTGCCAGCAGCTTAGAACTAGCGACCTACAATGAGCAGTTCTTC. Its translation is CASSLELATYNEQFF. The rearrangement joins TRBV7-2 to TRBJ2-1; 7 positions match TRBD2. Germline values: CDR1 SGHTA, CDR2 FQGNSA. J was trimmed by 2 bases and V by 1 base; bases with no gene match: 2. The CDR3 is 15 residues long.

V gene TRBV9 combines with J gene TRBJ2-1; 8 positions match TRBD2. V gave up 1 base and J gave up 8 bases; unmatched junction bases: 8. Germline CDR1 SGDLS, CDR2 YYNGEE. The CDR3 has 15 residues. CDR3 sequence reads: CASSVRSQAGDEQFF. The CDR3, as DNA: TGTGCCAGCAGCGTACGGTCCCAAGCGGGGGATGAGCAGTTCTTC.